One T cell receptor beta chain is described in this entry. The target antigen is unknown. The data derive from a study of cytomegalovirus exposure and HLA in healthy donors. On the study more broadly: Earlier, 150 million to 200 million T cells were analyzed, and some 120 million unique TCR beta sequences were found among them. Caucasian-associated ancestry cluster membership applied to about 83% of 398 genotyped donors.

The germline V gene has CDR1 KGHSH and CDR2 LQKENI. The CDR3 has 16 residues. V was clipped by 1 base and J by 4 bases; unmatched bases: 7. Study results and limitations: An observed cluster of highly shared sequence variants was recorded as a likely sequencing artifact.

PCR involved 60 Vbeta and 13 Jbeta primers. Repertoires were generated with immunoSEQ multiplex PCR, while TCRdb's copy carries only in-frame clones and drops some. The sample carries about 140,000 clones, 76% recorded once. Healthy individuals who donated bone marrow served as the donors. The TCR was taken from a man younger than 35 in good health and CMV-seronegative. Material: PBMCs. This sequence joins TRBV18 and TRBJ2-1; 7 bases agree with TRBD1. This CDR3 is CASSPLGQRGYNEQFF. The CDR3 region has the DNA TGTGCCAGCTCACCACTGGGACAGAGAGGATACAATGAGCAGTTCTTC.